A selection of T cell receptor beta chains follows, all from one sample in a study of Graves' ophthalmopathy and Graves' hyperthyroidism. One entry per CDR3 protein, called by TCRdb with MiXCR from the multiplex PCR reads. The sample includes hundreds of thousands of distinct CDR3 sequences, roughly 41% of them seen just once. What was sequenced was peripheral blood. These receptor sequences come from an adult man with Graves' ophthalmopathy. Both conserved end residues are part of each CDR3. D genes are given only for firm matches. For some rows the clone size is stated as once, few or many, or as a class when expanded; others skip it.

V	J	D	size	DNA	CDR3
TRBV5-6	TRBJ2-7	.	many	TGTGCCAGCAGCTTTCAGAGGGCCGGGGCGTACTTC	CASSFQRAGAYF
TRBV7-9	TRBJ1-1	.	many	TGTGCCAGCAGCTTAGGTTTGACCACTGAAGCTTTCTTT	CASSLGLTTEAFF
TRBV6-6	TRBJ1-5	TRBD1	many	TGTGCCAGCAGTTACATGACAGGGGAGGTTCAGCCCCAGCATTTT	CASSYMTGEVQPQHF
TRBV4-2	TRBJ1-2	.	many	TGTGCCAGCAGCCAAGAGGACGGCACTGGCGGCTACACCTTC	CASSQEDGTGGYTF
TRBV29-1	TRBJ1-2	.	many	TGCAGCGTTGAATGGGGACGGACCTATGGCTACACCTTC	CSVEWGRTYGYTF
TRBV2	TRBJ1-2	.	.	TGTGCCAGCAGTGAAGGCCCGGGGAGGGATGGCTACACCTTC	CASSEGPGRDGYTF
TRBV5-4	TRBJ1-4	.	.	TGTGCCAGCAGCCTCAATTATGAAAAACTGTTTTTT	CASSLNYEKLFF
TRBV19	TRBJ1-6	.	many	TGTGCCAGTAGTCGACTATGGGGCGAGGTTTCACCCCTCCACTTT	CASSRLWGEVSPLHF
TRBV12-3/TRBV12-4	TRBJ1-5	.	many	TGTGCCGCCTTAGACCATCAGCCCCAGCATTTT	CAALDHQPQHF
TRBV4-1	TRBJ1-2	.	many	TGCGCCAGCAGCCAAGACCCAGGGAGGGGTGGCTACACCTTC	CASSQDPGRGGYTF
TRBV24-1	TRBJ2-7	.	many	TGTGCCACCAGTGGTGTCAGCAAGATTTCCTACGAGCAGTACTTC	CATSGVSKISYEQYF
TRBV19	TRBJ1-1	.	.	TGTGCCAGTAGTATTAAAGGTATAGCGGCACGATTT	CASSIKGIAARF
TRBV29-1	TRBJ2-5	TRBD1	.	TGCAGCGTTGAGGAGAGGACAGGGGGAAACTTC	CSVEERTGGNF
TRBV29-1	TRBJ2-5	TRBD2	.	TGCAGCCGGGGACTAGGCCAAGAGACCCAGTACTTC	CSRGLGQETQYF
TRBV10-2	TRBJ1-4	.	.	TGCGCCAGCTCCGGTAGCGAACTAAATGAAAAACTGTTTTTT	CASSGSELNEKLFF
TRBV7-8	TRBJ2-5	TRBD1	.	TGTGCCTGGAGGAGACAGGGGCCAGAGACCCAGTACTTC	CAWRRQGPETQYF
TRBV7-2	TRBJ1-1	.	many	TGTGCCAGCAGCTTATCGAGCACTGAAGCTTTCTTT	CASSLSSTEAFF
TRBV19	TRBJ2-3	.	.	TGTGCCAGTAGGACCAGGGACAGCACAGATACGCAGTATTTT	CASRTRDSTDTQYF
TRBV2	TRBJ1-5	.	many	TGTGCCAGCAGTGAAACAGACCAAAGCAATCAGCCCCAGCATTTT	CASSETDQSNQPQHF
TRBV12-5	TRBJ1-6	.	few	TGTGCTAGTGGTTTGTTGCAGGACAGCGAAAAGAATTCACCCCTCCACTTT	CASGLLQDSEKNSPLHF
TRBV5-1	TRBJ2-7	.	few	TGCGCCAGCAACTTGGGGTCAGCCTACGAGCAGTACTTC	CASNLGSAYEQYF
TRBV5-6	TRBJ1-6	TRBD1	many	TGTGCCAGCAGCTTGGTAGGACAGGCCGATTACTCACCCCTCCACTTT	CASSLVGQADYSPLHF
TRBV24-1	TRBJ2-7	.	many	TGTGCCACCCGCGGGACAAGCGCGACCTACGAGCAGTACTTC	CATRGTSATYEQYF
TRBV20-1	TRBJ1-4	TRBD1	many	TGCAGTGCTGGACAGGGGGCGCAGACTAATGAAAAACTGTTTTTT	CSAGQGAQTNEKLFF